This record concerns one TCR beta chain sequence. The data belong to a study of blood T cell repertoires in COVID-19. Repertoires were generated with immunoSEQ multiplex PCR, while TCRdb's copy carries only in-frame clones and drops some. The sample includes 45,000 to 65,000 clones, approximately 81% of them seen just once. Sequenced: peripheral blood. This sequence originates from a woman aged 80 or over with acute or convalescent COVID-19.

The CDR3 here is CASSQLLKRGLGTEAFF. CDR3 DNA sequence: TGTGCCAGCAGCCAACTCCTAAAAAGGGGGCTTGGCACTGAAGCTTTCTTT. The chain links TRBV3-1 (or the pseudogene TRBV3-2) to TRBJ1-1, with TRBD1 identical over 7 bases. This CDR3 contains 17 residues. V lost 2 bases, J lost 4 bases, and 13 bases stayed unmatched. Germline CDR1 is LGHDT and CDR2 is YNNKEL (reference sequence).